The present TCR beta chain was sequenced within a study of radiation and T cells in renal cell carcinoma. Study-level findings and limits: Top tumor clonotypes rose in blood 2 weeks post-radiation, then contracted.

The protocol was immunoSEQ multiplex PCR, while the TCRdb copy is restricted to in-frame clones and leaves out a portion. The sample records 100,000 to 150,000 clones, approximately 78% being singletons. A remark on this clone: Its antigen is not identified.

Stated time point: blood 2 weeks post-SBRT. Treatment defined: 15 Gy SBRT to primary tumor, nephrectomy 4 weeks later. Germline CDR1 reads LNHDA; CDR2 reads SQIVND (reference sequence). The CDR3 spans 15 residues. With 5 bases removed from V and 6 bases from J, the gap between germline ends came to 19 bases. This TCR was recovered from a woman in her sixties or seventies with renal cell carcinoma. The chain links TRBV19 to TRBJ1-2; D perhaps matches TRBD1 (6 bases). The sequences come from blood, collected from a patient whose treatment included radiotherapy and nephrectomy. The CDR3 is CASSPWGRGSDGYTF. The CDR3 nucleotides read TGTGCCAGTAGTCCTTGGGGCAGGGGATCGGATGGCTACACCTTC.